This T cell receptor (beta chain) was sequenced for a study of CD8+CD57+ T cells in acquired aplastic anemia. This clonotype was observed a handful of times. TCR beta VDJ and CDR3 profiling used genomic DNA as template. Each CDR3 protein gets one entry after TCRdb re-called the reads with MiXCR. The sample shows 150,000 to 200,000 distinct CDR3 sequences, more than 40% of them seen only once. Germline CDR1 and CDR2: SGHDN and FVKESK. CDR3 length: 13 amino acids. V lost 2 bases and J lost 14; bases outside the gene matches: 10. Patients sequenced had flow cytometry evidence of CD8+CD57+ cell expansion. The receptor comes from a human donor with aplastic anemia. The chain has TRBV14 and TRBJ2-3; 7 nucleotides agree with TRBD2. The sample was sorted CD4+, CD8+, or CD8+CD57+ T cells (not recorded which) from PBMCs. The DNA of the CDR3 is TGTGCCAGCAGCCAAAAAGCAGGACTAGTCTGGTATTTT. Amino acids: CASSQKAGLVWYF.